The 30 T cell receptor beta chains in this list originate from one sample, sequenced in a study of persistence of HIV-infected CD4 T cells. Their cognate antigens are unknown. Cells were stimulated nonspecifically with anti-CD3/anti-CD28 magnetic beads. CD4+ T cells upregulating both CD40 ligand and CD69 were sorted as responding cells. This was the immunoSEQ version 4 assay in survey mode. Assay used: immunoSEQ multiplex PCR; TCRdb lists only in-frame clones, some missing. The table includes about 47,000 clones, approximately 93% detected once. The sample was CD4+ T cells sorted from PBMCs after roughly 19-hour stimulation, taken from a patient who received antiretroviral therapy. Receptors were obtained from an adult man with HIV who was CMV-seropositive.

The V call is TRBV19, the J call TRBJ2-4; D may be TRBD2 (7 bases). Germline-derived CDR1 and CDR2 are LNHDA and SQIVND (reference sequence). Between the trimmed V and J ends, which lost 9 bases and 4 bases, there was a span of 22 bases. This CDR3 is built from 16 residues. The CDR3: CASPLGRGGLKNIQYF. In DNA, the CDR3 is TGTGCCAGCCCCCTCGGGCGCGGGGGCCTAAAAAACATTCAGTACTTC.

This clone was seen only once. The rearrangement uses TRBV28 and TRBJ2-7; TRBD1 or TRBD2 may be the D gene (6 bases each). The V gene lost 4 bases and the J gene lost 5 bases, with 24 bases spanning the gap. Germline CDR1 is MDHEN and CDR2 is SYDVKM. This CDR3 has 17 residues. The CDR3 sequence is CASSSRGRRGGENEQYF. DNA for the CDR3: TGTGCCAGCAGTTCGAGGGGGAGACGGGGCGGGGAGAACGAGCAGTACTTC.

Note on this clone: At the DNA level, this CDR3 is encoded by other sequences in the same sample as well. The CDR3 DNA follows: TGTGCAAGTCGCCCAAGGGACAGGGTTTTTGACGAGCAGTACTTC. The encoded protein is CASRPRDRVFDEQYF. V and J are TRBV12-2 and TRBJ2-7; the table gives TRBD1 as D, unverified against the DNA. TRBV12-2 counts as a pseudogene. The CDR3 consists of 15 residues.

The chain joins TRBV5-1 to TRBJ2-3; D ambiguous. The length of the CDR3 is 15 residues. V lost 2 bases and J lost 4, with 14 bases in between. CDR1 is SGHRS, CDR2 YFSETQ, per germline. The CDR3 nucleotides are TGCGCCAGCAGCTTTGACGCCCTAGGGCCAGATACGCAGTATTTT. Translating it yields CASSFDALGPDTQYF.

V usage is TRBV27 and J usage is TRBJ2-7, with TRBD2 identical over 9 bases. Germline V gene data show CDR1 as MNHEY and CDR2 as SMNVEV (reference sequence). V shed 10 bases, J shed 7 bases, and the junction held 17 bases outside the gene matches. CDR3 length: 15 residues. CDR3 sequence: CAKTGLARAWGEQYF. The CDR3 region has the DNA TGTGCCAAAACGGGACTAGCAAGAGCTTGGGGGGAGCAGTACTTC.

This chain joins TRBV21-1 and TRBJ2-2; no check of the table's D call, TRBD2, against the DNA was made. TRBV21-1 is described as a pseudogene. CDR3 size: 14 residues. The CDR3 loop reads CASSKSALTGELFF. The CDR3 nucleotides read TGTGCCAGCAGCAAAAGCGCCCTCACCGGGGAGCTGTTTTTT.

This clone has only one observation. The rearrangement links TRBV5-4 to TRBJ2-4; D might be TRBD1 or TRBD2, each matching 5 bases. CDR1 is SGHNT, CDR2 YYREEE, per germline (reference sequence). The CDR3 is 17 amino acids. Trimming cost V 3 bases and J 1 base, with 17 bases left between them. CDR3: CASSSLDRDDAKNIQYF. The CDR3 DNA follows: TGTGCCAGCAGCTCACTCGACCGGGACGATGCCAAAAACATTCAGTACTTC.

CDR3 sequence: CASSSYTGELFF. CDR3 bases: TGTGCCAGCAGCAGCTACACCGGGGAGCTGTTTTTT. This chain connects TRBV7-9 to TRBJ2-2, with no clear D. Germline lookup yields CDR1 SEHNR and CDR2 FQNEAQ (reference sequence). V was cut by 5 bases and J by 3 bases, with 4 bases left in between. The CDR3 loop spans 12 amino acids.

CDR3 amino acids: CASSLQKGGYGYTF. In DNA, the CDR3 is TGTGCCAGCAGCCTCCAGAAGGGGGGATATGGCTACACCTTC. The chain combines TRBV3-1 (or the pseudogene TRBV3-2) with TRBJ1-2, with TRBD1 as a possible D gene (6 bases). V was cut by 4 bases and J by 5 bases, with 14 bases left in between. This CDR3 comprises 14 residues. CDR1 is LGHDT and CDR2 is YNNKEL in the germline V gene (reference sequence).

This clone was seen a single time. The chain uses TRBV9 and TRBJ2-2; maybe TRBD1 (5 bases). This CDR3 spans 15 amino acids. V dropped 0 bases and J dropped 2 bases, with 8 bases sitting between them. Germline V gene sequence: CDR1 SGDLS, CDR2 YYNGEE. CDR3 region: CASSVEGDNTGELFF. CDR3 bases: TGTGCCAGCAGCGTAGAAGGGGATAACACCGGGGAGCTGTTTTTT.

The CDR3 nucleotides read TGTGCCAGTAGTAGACAGGGGACAATAACAACTAATGAAAAACTGTTTTTT. Translated, it gives CASSRQGTITTNEKLFF. The chain recombines TRBV19 with TRBJ1-4, with 8 bases aligning to TRBD1. This CDR3 region has 17 residues. Germline V gene lookup returns CDR1 LNHDA and CDR2 SQIVND (reference sequence). V was clipped by 4 bases and J by 0 bases; unmatched bases: 7.

J is TRBJ1-1 and V is TRBV12-5; D ambiguous. This CDR3 region has 14 residues. Per the germline V gene, CDR1 is LGHNT and CDR2 is FRNRAP. Trimming pared 6 bases from V and 3 bases from J, leaving 14 bases between. In DNA, the CDR3 is TGTGCTAGTGGCCCGGGTGGTTGGGACACTGAAGCTTTCTTT. Protein sequence: CASGPGGWDTEAFF.

In this sample, this clone turned up a few times. The V and J genes are TRBV7-9 and TRBJ1-2, with D possibly matching TRBD1 (5 bases). With 3 bases removed from V and 4 bases from J, the gap between germline ends came to 15 bases. Germline CDR1 reads SEHNR; CDR2 reads FQNEAQ (reference sequence). The CDR3 is 15 residues long. The CDR3 sequence is CASSFATPGGYGYTF. The CDR3 DNA reads TGTGCCAGCAGCTTCGCTACCCCGGGGGGCTATGGCTACACCTTC. The full variable domain, completed using reference TRBV7-9 and TRBJ1-2, is DTGVSQNPRHKITKRGQNVTFRCDPISEHNRLYWYRQTLGQGPEFLTYFQNEAQLEKSRLLSDRFSAERPKGSFSTLEIQRTEQGDSAMYLCASSFATPGGYGYTFGSGTRLTVV.

This chain joins TRBV24-1 and TRBJ2-2, with no clear D. The ends were cut back, 0 bases at V and 1 base at J, with 2 bases in the middle. The CDR3 has 14 amino acids. CDR1 is KGHDR, CDR2 SFDVKD, per germline. For the CDR3, the DNA is TGTGCCACCAGTGATTTGGAGAACACCGGGGAGCTGTTTTTT. Its protein is CATSDLENTGELFF.

The V gene is TRBV10-3, the J gene TRBJ2-1; a weak D match, TRBD1 (8 bases). The V gene's germline CDR1 is ENHRY and CDR2 SYGVKD. The V end lost 7 bases, the J end lost 9 bases, and 19 bases lay between the germline ends. The CDR3 extends over 14 amino acids. The CDR3 spells CAINTGGGTREQFF. In nucleotides, the CDR3 is TGTGCCATCAACACAGGGGGGGGCACGCGTGAGCAGTTCTTC.

V is TRBV3-1 (or the pseudogene TRBV3-2) and J is TRBJ2-7; 7 bases fit TRBD1. The V segment lost 5 bases and the J segment 6 bases; nucleotides outside the gene matches: 4. Germline V CDR1 and CDR2: LGHDT, YNNKEL (reference sequence). The CDR3 contains 12 residues. The CDR3 is CASSNRDSEQYF. DNA of the CDR3: TGTGCCAGCAGCAACCGGGACAGCGAGCAGTACTTC.

This chain connects TRBV19 to TRBJ1-2, with a possible D match to TRBD1 (5 bases). Germline loops: CDR1 LNHDA, CDR2 SQIVND (reference sequence). This CDR3 comprises 13 residues. V was pared by 3 bases and J by 5 bases, with 10 bases between. This CDR3 reads CASSISGMYGYTF. DNA for the CDR3: TGTGCCAGTAGTATCTCAGGGATGTATGGCTACACCTTC.

CDR3 sequence (DNA): TGTGCCAGCAGTGAAAGGATAACAGACTCCTACGAGCAGTACTTC. Protein product: CASSERITDSYEQYF. The chain combines TRBV6-1 with TRBJ2-7; no firm D call. This CDR3 is 15 amino acids long. Trimming left V 2 bases short and J 0 bases short, with 11 bases between. Germline-derived CDR1 and CDR2 are MNHNS and SASEGT.

This chain joins TRBV5-4 and TRBJ2-2; no clear D. The CDR3 runs to 13 residues. V shed 4 bases and J shed 6 bases, with 10 bases lying between them. Germline CDR1 SGHNT, CDR2 YYREEE (reference sequence). The CDR3 is CASSKGLPGELFF. The CDR3 DNA is TGTGCCAGCAGCAAGGGATTGCCCGGGGAGCTGTTTTTT.

The chain couples TRBV3-1 (or the pseudogene TRBV3-2) to TRBJ2-7; D is possibly TRBD2 (6 bases). Germline-derived CDR1 and CDR2 are LGHDT and YNNKEL (reference sequence). The CDR3 sequence is 15 residues long. V was pared by 1 base and J by 3 bases, with 13 bases between. This chain's CDR3 is CASSQGLGGLYEQYF. CDR3 nucleotides: TGTGCCAGCAGCCAAGGGTTGGGGGGTCTCTACGAGCAGTACTTC.

J is TRBJ1-4 and V is TRBV15, with D unresolved. The CDR3 is 13 residues long. Germline V gene lookup returns CDR1 LNHNV and CDR2 YYDKDF (reference sequence). Trimming cost V 1 base and J 4 bases, with 4 bases left between them. CDR3 nucleotide sequence: TGTGCCACCAGCAGAGCTCTTAATGAAAAACTGTTTTTT. Protein: CATSRALNEKLFF.

The gene calls are TRBV19 and TRBJ1-2; tentative D call: TRBD1 (6 bases). V lost 2 bases, J lost 4 bases, and 8 bases lay in between. Germline lookup yields CDR1 LNHDA and CDR2 SQIVND (reference sequence). The CDR3 is 13 amino acids. The DNA of the CDR3 is TGTGCCAGTAGTATAACGACAGGCTATGGCTACACCTTC. The encoded protein is CASSITTGYGYTF.

The V call is TRBV3-1 (or the pseudogene TRBV3-2), the J call TRBJ2-1; 7 bases fit TRBD2. Germline V gives CDR1 LGHDT, CDR2 YNNKEL (reference sequence). Trimming at V came to 2 bases and at J to 7 bases, leaving 8 bases not matched to a gene. There are 15 residues in the CDR3. The CDR3 nucleotides read TGTGCCAGCAGCCAATCTAGCGGTAGTTTGAATGAGCAGTTCTTC. The encoded protein is CASSQSSGSLNEQFF.

The chain employs TRBV19 and TRBJ1-1; no reliable D call. Germline CDR1 LNHDA, CDR2 SQIVND (reference sequence). Trimming removed 7 bases from V and 7 bases from J, with 10 bases in between. The CDR3 has 11 residues. The CDR3 here is CASMRGFEAFF. The CDR3 DNA reads as TGTGCCAGTATGCGGGGTTTTGAAGCTTTCTTT.

The V gene is TRBV6-6, the J gene TRBJ1-5; the D gene is possibly TRBD1 (5 bases). The CDR3 runs to 12 residues. The V gene's germline CDR1 is MNHNY and CDR2 SVGAGI (reference sequence). The germline V and J ends were trimmed by 5 bases and 5 bases, with 7 bases remaining between them. The CDR3 reads CASSLRDQPQHF. CDR3 coding DNA: TGTGCCAGCAGTCTCAGGGATCAGCCCCAGCATTTT.

J is TRBJ2-3 and V is TRBV7-9; the match to TRBD2 covers 10 bases. The CDR3 sequence is 15 residues long. Germline V CDR1 and CDR2: SEHNR, FQNEAQ (reference sequence). J was trimmed by 4 bases and V by 1 base; bases with no gene match: 2. The CDR3 DNA reads as TGTGCCAGCAGCTTAGGTGGGACTAGCGCAGATACGCAGTATTTT. This encodes CASSLGGTSADTQYF.

The table lists this clone with a count of one. The gene calls are TRBV2 and TRBJ2-2, with 7 positions matching TRBD1. Per germline, CDR1 SNHLY and CDR2 FYNNEI. This CDR3 has 16 amino acids. The CDR3 reads CASGWDSPANTGELFF. The CDR3, as DNA: TGTGCGAGTGGATGGGACAGCCCCGCGAACACCGGGGAGCTGTTTTTT. Filled out from reference TRBV2 and TRBJ2-2, the complete variable domain reads EPEVTQTPSHQVTQMGQEVILRCVPISNHLYFYWYRQILGQKVEFLVSFYNNEISEKSEIFDDQFSVERPDGSNFTLKIRSTKLEDSAMYFCASGWDSPANTGELFFGEGSRLTVL.

The CDR3 spells CASNPTSGGTELFF. DNA for the CDR3: TGTGCCAGCAATCCCACTAGCGGGGGTACTGAGCTGTTTTTT. The chain joins TRBV9 to TRBJ2-2; TRBD2 aligns across 11 bases. CDR3 length equals 14 residues. The junction had 9 bases not matched to a gene; V was cut back by 6 bases and J by 11 bases. Germline loops: CDR1 SGDLS, CDR2 YYNGEE. Full variable domain (remainder filled in from reference TRBV9 and TRBJ2-2): DSGVTQTPKHLITATGQRVTLRCSPRSGDLSVYWYQQSLDQGLQFLIQYYNGEERAKGNILERFSAQQFPDLHSELNLSSLELGDSALYFCASNPTSGGTELFFGEGSRLTVL.

J is TRBJ1-2 and V is TRBV2; D uncertain. Trimming took 2 bases from V and 8 from J, leaving 12 bases between them. The germline V gene has CDR1 SNHLY and CDR2 FYNNEI. CDR3 length equals 13 residues. CDR3 in amino acids: CASSELGWEGYTF. DNA of the CDR3: TGTGCCAGCAGTGAATTAGGGTGGGAAGGCTACACCTTC.

This chain joins TRBV24-1 and TRBJ2-1; TRBD2 agrees at 16 bases. CDR1 is KGHDR and CDR2 is SFDVKD in the germline V gene. The J segment lost 12 bases and the V segment lost 4 bases, leaving 8 bases of the junction unmatched. This CDR3 comprises 16 residues. This CDR3 reads CATSDPGTSGGEWQFF. CDR3 bases: TGTGCCACCAGTGACCCCGGGACTAGCGGGGGGGAGTGGCAGTTCTTC.